The 21 T cell receptor beta chains reported below all come from one sample, sequenced in a study of cytomegalovirus exposure and HLA in healthy donors. In the PCR, 60 Vbeta and 13 Jbeta primers were used. Clones were read by immunoSEQ multiplex PCR, and TCRdb kept only the in-frame ones, dropping some. The repertoire holds about 260,000 clones, with about 66% as singletons. Sequenced material: PBMCs. These receptors were collected from a female donor in good health and CMV-seronegative.

The genes are TRBV27 and TRBJ1-5, with D perhaps matching TRBD1 (5 bases). The CDR3 contains 14 residues. V lost 0 bases and J lost 7, with 10 bases in between. Germline V gives CDR1 MNHEY, CDR2 SMNVEV (reference sequence). CDR3 residues: CASSLSVGGQPQHF. CDR3 DNA: TGTGCCAGCAGTTTATCGGTCGGGGGACAGCCCCAGCATTTT.

J is TRBJ1-2 and V is TRBV28; TRBD1 agrees at 7 bases. The length of the CDR3 is 15 residues. Losses at the gene ends were 5 bases for V and 2 bases for J; bases not matched to a gene: 8. CDR1 is MDHEN and CDR2 is SYDVKM in the germline V gene. The CDR3 region has the DNA TGTGCCAGCAGTGCCGACAGGGATTCGAACTATGGCTACACCTTC. As protein: CASSADRDSNYGYTF.

V and J are TRBV10-2 and TRBJ1-5; no clear D. The germline CDR1 and CDR2 sequences are WSHSY and SAAADI. The CDR3 is 16 residues long. Trimming removed 2 bases from V and 3 bases from J, with 14 bases in between. In DNA, the CDR3 is TGCGCCAGCAGTGAGGATGGTGAACGGGACAATCAGCCCCAGCATTTT. Residues: CASSEDGERDNQPQHF.

The rearrangement joins TRBV7-3 to TRBJ2-7, with D perhaps TRBD1 (6 bases). The CDR3 is 13 amino acids. V was cut by 6 bases and J by 5 bases, with 14 bases left in between. The germline CDR1 and CDR2 sequences are SGHTA and FQGTGA. This chain's CDR3 is CASSPSRGHEQYF. The CDR3 DNA reads TGTGCCAGCAGTCCCTCCAGGGGCCACGAGCAGTACTTC.

The rearrangement joins TRBV13 to TRBJ2-5, with D possibly matching TRBD2 (6 bases). V gave up 0 bases and J gave up 3 bases, with 8 bases separating them. The CDR3 loop spans 14 amino acids. Per germline, CDR1 PRHDT and CDR2 FYEKMQ (reference sequence). For the CDR3, the DNA is TGTGCCAGCAGCTTAGGTGGGGAGGAAGAGACCCAGTACTTC. It codes for CASSLGGEEETQYF.

This clone was seen only once. V usage is TRBV7-2 and J usage is TRBJ2-5; TRBD2 might be the D (6 bases). The CDR3 contains 12 residues. Germline V gives CDR1 SGHTA, CDR2 FQGNSA. Trimming shortened V by 8 bases and J by 1 base, and 8 bases separated the two germline ends. This CDR3 is CASSTSQETQYF. DNA for the CDR3: TGTGCCAGCTCGACTAGCCAAGAGACCCAGTACTTC.

This clone was detected a few times. J is TRBJ1-2 and V is TRBV6-5; TRBD1 aligns across 7 bases. The CDR3 runs to 13 residues. CDR1 and CDR2 from the germline V gene are MNHEY and SVGAGI. Germline trimming cut 6 bases from V and 3 bases from J; bases unmatched to any gene: 4. The CDR3 protein is CASSIGQDYGYTF. CDR3 bases: TGTGCCAGCAGCATAGGACAGGACTATGGCTACACCTTC.

V gene TRBV20-1 combines with J gene TRBJ2-1; D unresolved. The CDR3 length is 11 residues. The germline V gene encodes CDR1 DFQATT and CDR2 SNEGSKA (reference sequence). V shed 3 bases and J shed 8 bases, with 8 bases lying between them. CDR3 nucleotides: TGCAGTGCTAGGGAACAGTATGAGCAGTTCTTC. This sequence encodes CSAREQYEQFF.

Turning to this clone: Other DNA sequences in the sample encode the same CDR3. This rearrangement joins TRBV2 to TRBJ2-6, with no clear D. CDR1 and CDR2 (germline): SNHLY, FYNNEI. V lost 6 bases to trimming and J lost 4 bases, with 4 bases between them. CDR3 length equals 12 residues. The CDR3: CASRAGANVLTF. In nucleotides, the CDR3 is TGTGCCAGCAGGGCAGGGGCCAACGTCCTGACTTTC. Drawing the rest from reference TRBV2 and TRBJ2-6, the complete variable domain is EPEVTQTPSHQVTQMGQEVILRCVPISNHLYFYWYRQILGQKVEFLVSFYNNEISEKSEIFDDQFSVERPDGSNFTLKIRSTKLEDSAMYFCASRAGANVLTFGAGSRLTVL.

The rearrangement links TRBV9 to TRBJ2-5; D may be TRBD2 (5 bases). Deletions cut 0 bases from V and 1 base from J, with 16 bases between. There are 17 residues in the CDR3. The germline V gene has CDR1 SGDLS and CDR2 YYNGEE. CDR3 protein: CASSVGGELIFQETQYF. CDR3 coding DNA: TGTGCCAGCAGCGTAGGTGGGGAGCTCATCTTCCAAGAGACCCAGTACTTC.

V is TRBV28 and J is TRBJ1-1; D is uncertain. V was cut by 3 bases and J by 1 base, with 12 bases left in between. CDR1 and CDR2 from the germline V gene are MDHEN and SYDVKM. The CDR3 runs 15 residues. The CDR3: CASSFLRVGNTEAFF. As DNA, the CDR3 is TGTGCCAGCAGTTTTTTACGGGTAGGGAACACTGAAGCTTTCTTT.

The chain carries TRBV11-2 and TRBJ2-7, with 8 bases identical to TRBD2. V shed 0 bases and J 5 bases; nucleotides not matched to a gene: 6. There are 15 residues in the CDR3. The germline gives CDR1 SGHAT, CDR2 FQNNGV. The CDR3 bases are TGTGCCAGCAGCTTAGACACGGGAGGGGGGCACGAGCAGTACTTC. Amino acid sequence: CASSLDTGGGHEQYF.

The chain combines TRBV27 with TRBJ2-3; D perhaps matches TRBD2 (5 bases). The CDR3 extends over 14 amino acids. Germline V gene data show CDR1 as MNHEY and CDR2 as SMNVEV (reference sequence). Trimming removed 6 bases from V and 2 bases from J, with 12 bases in between. The CDR3 loop is CASRHKRFTDTQYF. The CDR3 nucleotides are TGTGCCAGCAGACATAAGCGGTTCACAGATACGCAGTATTTT.

The chain employs TRBV28 and TRBJ2-7; TRBD2 agrees at 10 bases. The J segment lost 0 bases and the V segment lost 5 bases, leaving 4 bases of the junction unmatched. This CDR3 spans 15 amino acids. From germline, CDR1 is MDHEN and CDR2 SYDVKM. CDR3 DNA sequence: TGTGCCAGCAGTCTCCCTAGCGGGAGCTCCTACGAGCAGTACTTC. It encodes CASSLPSGSSYEQYF.

The chain couples TRBV7-2 to TRBJ2-7; 9 positions match TRBD1. CDR3 length: 14 residues. V trimming: 5 bases; J trimming: 4 bases; junction bases outside the gene matches: 6. Germline-derived CDR1 and CDR2 are SGHTA and FQGNSA. Here the CDR3 reads CASSIRTGEYEQYF. In nucleotides, the CDR3 is TGTGCCAGCAGCATAAGGACAGGGGAGTACGAGCAGTACTTC. Variable domain in full (rest from reference TRBV7-2 and TRBJ2-7): GAGVSQSPSNKVTEKGKDVELRCDPISGHTALYWYRQSLGQGLEFLIYFQGNSAPDKSGLPSDRFSAERTGGSVSTLTIQRTQQEDSAVYLCASSIRTGEYEQYFGPGTRLTVT.

This sequence joins TRBV21-1 and TRBJ1-5. TRBV21-1 is flagged as a pseudogene. This CDR3 has 17 amino acids. The CDR3 nucleotides are TGTGCCAGCAGCAGGGGGAGGGTACGACAGGGCAATCAGCCCCAGCATTTT. Residues: CASSRGRVRQGNQPQHF.

V and J are TRBV4-1 and TRBJ1-2, with TRBD1 as a possible D gene (5 bases). Germline CDR1 reads MGHRA; CDR2 reads YSYEKL. V was pared by 2 bases and J by 3 bases, with 16 bases between. The CDR3 totals 16 residues. The DNA for the CDR3 is TGCGCCAGCAGCCAACACGGGGGAGTGACGGACTATGGCTACACCTTC. It translates to CASSQHGGVTDYGYTF.

The chain is built from TRBV2 and TRBJ1-5; D is possibly TRBD1 (6 bases). Germline V lookup: CDR1 SNHLY, CDR2 FYNNEI. V shed 3 bases and J shed 0 bases, with 15 bases lying between them. This CDR3 is built from 17 residues. The CDR3 region is CASSDGTGTHSNQPQHF. In DNA form, the CDR3 reads TGTGCCAGCAGTGATGGAACCGGGACACATAGCAATCAGCCCCAGCATTTT.

This chain joins TRBV7-2 and TRBJ2-7; D might be TRBD2 (5 bases). There are 14 residues in the CDR3. Trimming cost V 3 bases and J 2 bases, with 11 bases left between them. Looked up from germline, CDR1 is SGHTA and CDR2 is FQGNSA. The CDR3 is CASSLEAVAYEQYF. CDR3 nucleotide sequence: TGTGCCAGCAGCTTGGAGGCGGTAGCCTACGAGCAGTACTTC.

This clone was observed a few times. The junction departs from germline at one end; a sequencing error may be responsible. The chain is built from TRBV7-7 and TRBJ2-5, with a tentative D call TRBD1 (5 bases). Germline lookup yields CDR1 SSHAT and CDR2 FNYEAQ (reference sequence). CDR3 length equals 12 residues. The CDR3 protein is CASSPDGAPQYF. Here the CDR3 DNA reads TGTGCTAGCAGCCCCGATGGGGCCCCCCAGTACTTC.

J is TRBJ2-1 and V is TRBV6-5; 8 bases agree with TRBD2. After removal of 7 bases from V and 8 bases from J, the junction contained 4 bases not matched to a gene. Germline CDR1 reads MNHEY; CDR2 reads SVGAGI. The CDR3 runs to 12 residues. The DNA for the CDR3 is TGTGCCAGCACTCGGGAGGGTGATGAGCAGTTCTTC. It encodes CASTREGDEQFF.